Listed below are T cell receptor beta chains from one sample, sequenced in a study of cytomegalovirus exposure and HLA in healthy donors. TCRdb's copy holds only in-frame clones and misses some; the assay was immunoSEQ multiplex PCR. The repertoire holds 180,000 or so clones, with about 79% as singletons. The sequenced sample was PBMCs. All receptors come from a man between 18 and 29 years old in good health and CMV-seronegative. Both conserved end residues are part of each CDR3. A D gene is named only where the DNA matches it firmly. Where a row states a size, it is once, few, many or the class of an expanded clone; other rows omit it.

D gene: TRBD2; J gene: TRBJ2-1; clone size: -; V gene: TRBV2; CDR3 protein: CASSELASGNEQFF; CDR3 DNA: TGTGCCAGCAGTGAACTGGCTAGCGGCAATGAGCAGTTCTTC
D gene: -; J gene: TRBJ1-4; clone size: -; V gene: TRBV27; CDR3 protein: CASSLSGRAELFF; CDR3 DNA: TGTGCCAGCAGTTTATCTGGCAGGGCGGAACTGTTTTTT
D gene: TRBD1; J gene: TRBJ1-1; clone size: -; V gene: TRBV19; CDR3 protein: CASRAYRDSNTEAFF; CDR3 DNA: TGTGCCAGTAGGGCCTACCGGGACAGTAACACTGAAGCTTTCTTT
D gene: -; J gene: TRBJ2-1; clone size: -; V gene: TRBV5-1; CDR3 protein: CASSPGSFSSYNEQFF; CDR3 DNA: TGCGCCAGCAGCCCGGGGAGCTTTAGCTCCTACAATGAGCAGTTCTTC
D gene: TRBD1; J gene: TRBJ2-2; clone size: -; V gene: TRBV30; CDR3 protein: CAWSITGGTGELFF; CDR3 DNA: TGTGCCTGGAGTATTACAGGGGGCACCGGGGAGCTGTTTTTT
D gene: -; J gene: TRBJ1-2; clone size: -; V gene: TRBV10-3; CDR3 protein: CAISVGGQPYGYTF; CDR3 DNA: TGTGCCATCAGTGTGGGAGGGCAGCCGTATGGCTACACCTTC
D gene: -; J gene: TRBJ2-6; clone size: -; V gene: TRBV6-4; CDR3 protein: CASSQAPGANVLTF; CDR3 DNA: TGTGCCAGCAGTCAGGCCCCTGGGGCCAACGTCCTGACTTTC
D gene: -; J gene: TRBJ1-2; clone size: once; V gene: TRBV28; CDR3 protein: CASSSTRDGNF; CDR3 DNA: TGTGCCAGCAGTTCGACACGCGACGGCAACTTC
D gene: -; J gene: TRBJ2-6; clone size: -; V gene: TRBV19; CDR3 protein: CASNTALVLSGANVLTF; CDR3 DNA: TGTGCCAGTAATACAGCACTAGTACTCTCTGGGGCCAACGTCCTGACTTTC
D gene: TRBD1; J gene: TRBJ1-5; clone size: -; V gene: TRBV7-2; CDR3 protein: CASSPGQGGNQPQHF; CDR3 DNA: TGTGCCAGCAGTCCAGGACAGGGAGGGAATCAGCCCCAGCATTTT
D gene: TRBD2; J gene: TRBJ2-1; clone size: once; V gene: TRBV28; CDR3 protein: CASSLRTSGGIEQFF; CDR3 DNA: TGTGCCAGCAGTTTAAGAACTAGCGGGGGGATTGAGCAGTTCTTC
D gene: -; J gene: TRBJ2-3; clone size: -; V gene: TRBV7-9; CDR3 protein: CASSLEAGTQYF; CDR3 DNA: TGTGCCAGCAGCTTAGAGGCAGGTACGCAGTATTTT
D gene: -; J gene: TRBJ2-1; clone size: -; V gene: TRBV5-1; CDR3 protein: CASSHDRGGRGNEQFF; CDR3 DNA: TGCGCCAGCAGTCATGACAGGGGAGGGAGAGGGAATGAGCAGTTCTTC
D gene: -; J gene: TRBJ2-7; clone size: -; V gene: TRBV5-1; CDR3 protein: CASSLGLNYEQYF; CDR3 DNA: TGCGCCAGCAGCTTGGGGCTTAACTACGAGCAGTACTTC
D gene: -; J gene: TRBJ1-1; clone size: -; V gene: TRBV5-1; CDR3 protein: CASSVGQTGNTEAFF; CDR3 DNA: TGCGCCAGCAGCGTGGGACAAACTGGGAACACTGAAGCTTTCTTT
D gene: TRBD1; J gene: TRBJ1-2; clone size: -; V gene: TRBV7-2; CDR3 protein: CASSFPGQALYGYTF; CDR3 DNA: TGTGCCAGCAGCTTCCCCGGACAGGCCCTCTATGGCTACACCTTC
D gene: TRBD1; J gene: TRBJ1-1; clone size: -; V gene: TRBV5-6; CDR3 protein: CASSWGQGNTEAFF; CDR3 DNA: TGTGCCAGCAGCTGGGGACAGGGAAACACTGAAGCTTTCTTT
D gene: -; J gene: TRBJ2-5; clone size: -; V gene: TRBV4-2; CDR3 protein: CASSQGLAGSQGTQYF; CDR3 DNA: TGTGCCAGCAGCCAAGGTCTGGCGGGGTCTCAAGGGACCCAGTACTTC
D gene: -; J gene: TRBJ2-1; clone size: once; V gene: TRBV5-4; CDR3 protein: CASSPPSANEQFF; CDR3 DNA: TGTGCCAGCAGCCCCCCTAGCGCCAATGAGCAGTTCTTC
D gene: -; J gene: TRBJ1-6; clone size: few; V gene: TRBV28; CDR3 protein: CASSLPNSPLHF; CDR3 DNA: TGTGCCAGCAGTTTACCGAATTCACCCCTCCACTTT
D gene: TRBD1; J gene: TRBJ2-2; clone size: -; V gene: TRBV6-1; CDR3 protein: CASSTGTANTGELFF; CDR3 DNA: TGTGCCAGCTCGACCGGGACAGCGAACACCGGGGAGCTGTTTTTT
D gene: -; J gene: TRBJ2-7; clone size: -; V gene: TRBV5-6; CDR3 protein: CASSFRTVPYEQYF; CDR3 DNA: TGTGCCAGCAGCTTCCGGACAGTACCCTACGAGCAGTACTTC
D gene: -; J gene: TRBJ1-4; clone size: -; V gene: TRBV5-1; CDR3 protein: CASSLGRNEKLFF; CDR3 DNA: TGCGCCAGCAGCTTGGGTCGTAATGAAAAACTGTTTTTT
D gene: -; J gene: TRBJ2-3; clone size: -; V gene: TRBV28; CDR3 protein: CASSWGRSSTDTQYF; CDR3 DNA: TGTGCCAGCAGTTGGGGGCGTTCCAGCACAGATACGCAGTATTTT
D gene: TRBD1; J gene: TRBJ1-5; clone size: -; V gene: TRBV19; CDR3 protein: CASSRQGPQSNQPQHF; CDR3 DNA: TGTGCCAGTAGCCGACAGGGGCCACAGAGCAATCAGCCCCAGCATTTT
D gene: -; J gene: TRBJ2-1; clone size: -; V gene: TRBV12-5; CDR3 protein: CASGQNPGHVLNEQFF; CDR3 DNA: TGTGCTAGTGGTCAAAACCCGGGACACGTTTTAAATGAGCAGTTCTTC
D gene: TRBD2; J gene: TRBJ2-5; clone size: -; V gene: TRBV2; CDR3 protein: CASSGRGGRTQYF; CDR3 DNA: TGTGCCAGCAGTGGCCGGGGGGGGAGGACCCAGTACTTC
D gene: TRBD1; J gene: TRBJ1-1; clone size: -; V gene: TRBV6-1; CDR3 protein: CASSANPWGTGGTEAFF; CDR3 DNA: TGTGCCAGCAGTGCTAACCCATGGGGGACAGGGGGCACTGAAGCTTTCTTT
D gene: -; J gene: TRBJ1-2; clone size: few; V gene: TRBV29-1; CDR3 protein: CSVRSEGNYGYTF; CDR3 DNA: TGCAGCGTCCGGTCGGAGGGTAACTATGGCTACACCTTC
D gene: TRBD1; J gene: TRBJ2-5; clone size: -; V gene: TRBV19; CDR3 protein: CASSLEGQGSETQYF; CDR3 DNA: TGTGCCAGTAGTTTGGAGGGACAGGGGTCAGAGACCCAGTACTTC
D gene: -; J gene: TRBJ2-7; clone size: -; V gene: TRBV7-2; CDR3 protein: CASSLMTRVGEQYF; CDR3 DNA: TGTGCCAGCAGCTTAATGACTCGGGTCGGCGAGCAGTACTTC
D gene: TRBD1; J gene: TRBJ1-5; clone size: -; V gene: TRBV10-3; CDR3 protein: CATASSRDRSGGNQPQHF; CDR3 DNA: TGTGCCACCGCTTCATCCCGGGACAGGTCCGGGGGTAATCAGCCCCAGCATTTT
D gene: TRBD1; J gene: TRBJ2-3; clone size: -; V gene: TRBV6-5; CDR3 protein: CASSLGQGSSDTQYF; CDR3 DNA: TGTGCCAGCAGCCTGGGACAGGGTTCATCAGATACGCAGTATTTT
D gene: -; J gene: TRBJ1-1; clone size: -; V gene: TRBV29-1; CDR3 protein: CSVAFRGQSGTEAFF; CDR3 DNA: TGCAGCGTTGCGTTCCGGGGACAAAGTGGCACTGAAGCTTTCTTT
D gene: TRBD2; J gene: TRBJ2-7; clone size: -; V gene: TRBV6-6; CDR3 protein: CASRSGVTYEQYF; CDR3 DNA: TGTGCCAGCCGTAGCGGGGTTACCTACGAGCAGTACTTC
D gene: TRBD2; J gene: TRBJ2-2; clone size: -; V gene: TRBV7-3; CDR3 protein: CASSLKGGLAVNTGELFF; CDR3 DNA: TGTGCCAGCAGCTTAAAGGGGGGACTAGCCGTCAACACCGGGGAGCTGTTTTTT
D gene: TRBD1; J gene: TRBJ1-4; clone size: -; V gene: TRBV9; CDR3 protein: CASSDGDSPTNEKLFF; CDR3 DNA: TGTGCCAGCAGCGATGGGGACAGCCCAACTAATGAAAAACTGTTTTTT
D gene: -; J gene: TRBJ2-7; clone size: -; V gene: TRBV6-4; CDR3 protein: CASSRSWEPRPYEQYF; CDR3 DNA: TGTGCCAGCAGTCGGTCGTGGGAGCCCAGGCCTTACGAGCAGTACTTC
D gene: TRBD2; J gene: TRBJ2-5; clone size: -; V gene: TRBV11-2; CDR3 protein: CASSFGGLAGGETQYF; CDR3 DNA: TGTGCCAGCAGCTTCGGGGGACTAGCGGGGGGTGAGACCCAGTACTTC
D gene: TRBD1; J gene: TRBJ1-1; clone size: -; V gene: TRBV9; CDR3 protein: CASSVDPGQGIRSEAFF; CDR3 DNA: TGTGCCAGCAGCGTAGACCCGGGACAGGGGATTCGCAGTGAAGCTTTCTTT
D gene: -; J gene: TRBJ1-2; clone size: few; V gene: TRBV6-5; CDR3 protein: CASSLGSNYGYTF; CDR3 DNA: TGTGCCAGCAGCCTAGGGAGTAACTATGGCTACACCTTC
D gene: -; J gene: TRBJ2-1; clone size: -; V gene: TRBV28; CDR3 protein: CASSLVASYNEQFF; CDR3 DNA: TGTGCCAGCAGTTTAGTAGCGTCCTACAATGAGCAGTTCTTC
D gene: TRBD1; J gene: TRBJ2-7; clone size: -; V gene: TRBV9; CDR3 protein: CASSPQTGSHEQYF; CDR3 DNA: TGTGCCAGCAGCCCCCAGACAGGGTCCCACGAGCAGTACTTC
D gene: TRBD1; J gene: TRBJ2-1; clone size: -; V gene: TRBV28; CDR3 protein: CASTPGDRAYNEQFF; CDR3 DNA: TGTGCCAGCACCCCGGGGGACAGGGCCTACAATGAGCAGTTCTTC
D gene: TRBD2; J gene: TRBJ2-5; clone size: once; V gene: TRBV5-5; CDR3 protein: CASSWGLAGGETQYF; CDR3 DNA: TGTGCCAGCAGCTGGGGACTAGCGGGGGGAGAGACCCAGTACTTC
D gene: -; J gene: TRBJ2-5; clone size: few; V gene: TRBV5-1; CDR3 protein: CASSLVSGESQYF; CDR3 DNA: TGCGCCAGCAGCTTGGTCAGTGGAGAATCCCAGTACTTC
D gene: TRBD2; J gene: TRBJ2-3; clone size: -; V gene: TRBV19; CDR3 protein: CASSPGLAGAYPTDTQYF; CDR3 DNA: TGTGCCAGTAGCCCGGGACTAGCGGGGGCCTACCCGACGGATACGCAGTATTTT
D gene: -; J gene: TRBJ2-5; clone size: few; V gene: TRBV9; CDR3 protein: CASSVDGLEETQYF; CDR3 DNA: TGTGCCAGCAGCGTAGACGGCTTGGAGGAGACCCAGTACTTC
D gene: TRBD1; J gene: TRBJ1-2; clone size: -; V gene: TRBV19; CDR3 protein: CASSQGADGYTF; CDR3 DNA: TGTGCCAGTAGTCAGGGGGCTGACGGCTACACCTTC
D gene: TRBD2; J gene: TRBJ2-1; clone size: -; V gene: TRBV9; CDR3 protein: CASSVTSGRKNEQFF; CDR3 DNA: TGTGCCAGCAGCGTTACTAGCGGGAGGAAAAATGAGCAGTTCTTC
D gene: -; J gene: TRBJ2-1; clone size: once; V gene: TRBV5-1; CDR3 protein: CASSLGPDFNNEQFF; CDR3 DNA: TGCGCCAGCAGCTTGGGTCCGGACTTCAACAATGAGCAGTTCTTC